This is a list of T cell receptor beta chains from one sample in a study of Graves' ophthalmopathy and Graves' hyperthyroidism. TCRdb re-derived calls from the multiplex PCR reads in MiXCR, one entry per CDR3 protein. The table shows 170,000 or so distinct CDR3 sequences, with 37% occurring only once. The sequencing input was peripheral blood. The receptors derive from a woman aged 40 to 49 with Graves' ophthalmopathy. Each CDR3 is given with its conserved first and last residue. A D gene is named only where the DNA matches it firmly. Where a row states a size, it is once, few, many or the class of an expanded clone; other rows omit it.

J gene	D gene	clone size	V gene	CDR3 length	CDR3 DNA	CDR3 protein
TRBJ1-1	TRBD1	many	TRBV20-1	14	TGCAGTGCCCTGATACCCACAGGGGGCCCTGAAGCTTCCTTT	CSALIPTGGPEASF
TRBJ2-5	.	many	TRBV7-2	14	TGTGCCAGCAGCTCCTCCGGGGCCCAAGAGACCCAGTACTTC	CASSSSGAQETQYF
TRBJ1-6	TRBD1	many	TRBV27	16	TGTGCCAGCAGTTCCCTCGGGACAGGGAATAATTCACCCCTCCACTTT	CASSSLGTGNNSPLHF
TRBJ2-7	.	.	TRBV5-1	14	TGCGCCAGCAGCTTACAGGCCGCCTCCTACGAGCAGTACTTC	CASSLQAASYEQYF
TRBJ1-2	.	many	TRBV20-1	12	TGCAGTGCCGGCGTGAGGGGGTATGGCTACACCTTC	CSAGVRGYGYTF
TRBJ2-5	.	.	TRBV7-8	12	TGTGCCAGCAGCCTTACCGATGAGACCCAGTACTTC	CASSLTDETQYF
TRBJ2-5	TRBD1	many	TRBV6-1	14	TGTGCCAGCAGTGACGACAGGGTTCAGAAGACCCAGTACTTC	CASSDDRVQKTQYF
TRBJ1-1	.	once	TRBV15	15	TGTGCCACCAGCAGAGTCGGGAATGTAAGCACTGAAGCTTTCTTT	CATSRVGNVSTEAFF
TRBJ2-7	.	many	TRBV13	13	TGTGCCAGCAGCTTCGGGGCTCCTTACGAGCAGTACTTC	CASSFGAPYEQYF
TRBJ1-2	.	.	TRBV7-9	14	TGTGCCAGCAGCTTAGTGAAGCCCTATCATGGCTACACCTTC	CASSLVKPYHGYTF
TRBJ2-2	.	few	TRBV6-5	14	TGTGCCAGCAGTTTGGGTGGGAGTATCGGGGAGCTGTTTTTT	CASSLGGSIGELFF
TRBJ2-7	.	once	TRBV11-2	13	TGTGCCAGCAGCCTCCAGACGGAAGGGGAGCAGTACTTC	CASSLQTEGEQYF
TRBJ2-5	TRBD2	many	TRBV6-5	16	TGTGCCAGCAGTTACACGGGACTAGCGGGAGAAGGGACCCAGTACTTC	CASSYTGLAGEGTQYF
TRBJ1-2	.	many	TRBV5-1	13	TGCGCCAGCAGCTTGGCCAGCCTCTATGGCTACACCTTC	CASSLASLYGYTF
TRBJ2-7	TRBD2	.	TRBV6-1	16	TGTGCCAGCAGTGAAGCCCTCCCGGGGGGGTATAACGAGCAGTACTTC	CASSEALPGGYNEQYF
TRBJ2-7	.	many	TRBV12-3/TRBV12-4	13	TGTGCCAGCAGCCAAGACCAAGCTCGGGAGCAGTACTTC	CASSQDQAREQYF
TRBJ2-4	TRBD1	many	TRBV2	13	TGTGCCAGCAGTGTTTTGGGCCGGGACAGTCAGTACTTC	CASSVLGRDSQYF
TRBJ2-7	TRBD1	.	TRBV6-2/TRBV6-3	18	TGTGCCAGCAGTTACCCGACAGGGGCCGGGACCTCTACATCCGAGCAGTACTTC	CASSYPTGAGTSTSEQYF
TRBJ1-2	.	many	TRBV5-1	12	TGCGCCAGCAGCAGTGACACCTATGGCTACACCTTC	CASSSDTYGYTF
TRBJ2-2	TRBD1	.	TRBV29-1	14	TGCAGCGTTGAAGAAGGACAGGGCGCCGGGGAGCTGTTTTTT	CSVEEGQGAGELFF
TRBJ1-5	.	many	TRBV12-3/TRBV12-4	14	TGTGCCAGCAGTTTTACCGGGCGCAATCAGCCCCAGCATTTT	CASSFTGRNQPQHF
TRBJ2-7	.	.	TRBV6-2/TRBV6-3	12	TGTGCCAGCAGTTACTCGAAGGGCGAGCAGTACTTC	CASSYSKGEQYF
TRBJ1-6	TRBD1	many	TRBV20-1	13	TGCAGTGCTGGACAGGAAGCGAATTCACCCCTCCACTTT	CSAGQEANSPLHF
TRBJ2-7	.	few	TRBV28	15	TGTGCCAGCAGTCCTGGACTGGCTACCTCCTACGAGCAGTACTTC	CASSPGLATSYEQYF
TRBJ1-2	TRBD1	many	TRBV10-2	14	TGCGCCAGCACGGGCCGGACAGGGGTATATGGCTACACCTTC	CASTGRTGVYGYTF
TRBJ1-2	.	.	TRBV11-2	16	TGTGCCAGCAGCAATTGGTCCGGGCTTAGAACCTATGGCTACACCTTC	CASSNWSGLRTYGYTF
TRBJ1-1	.	medium-sized	TRBV12-3/TRBV12-4	14	TGTGCCAGCAGGCCGACAGGAGAATACACTGAAGCTTTCTTT	CASRPTGEYTEAFF
TRBJ2-2	.	many	TRBV6-5	16	TGTGCCAGCAGTTATTTCCGGGTCGCCAGCACCGGGGAGCTGTTTTTT	CASSYFRVASTGELFF
TRBJ2-7	TRBD2	.	TRBV11-2	17	TGTGCCAGCAGCTCTCGACTAGCGGGAGGGCCACCCTACGAGCAGTACTTC	CASSSRLAGGPPYEQYF
TRBJ2-7	.	.	TRBV7-2	14	TGTGCCAGCAGCTTAGAGATGGGGTCCTACGAGCAGTACTTC	CASSLEMGSYEQYF
TRBJ2-5	.	many	TRBV29-1	16	TGCAGCGTTGAAAGGTGGCTTCGGGGGACCAGGGAGACCCAGTACTTC	CSVERWLRGTRETQYF
TRBJ1-2	.	once	TRBV6-1	16	TGTGCCAGCAGTGAAAAGGCGCGCCGCCTCAACTATGGCTACACCTTC	CASSEKARRLNYGYTF
TRBJ1-1	.	many	TRBV18	16	TGTGCCAGCTCACCTAGCAGGGCCCTCAGTGGGACTGAAGCTTTCTTT	CASSPSRALSGTEAFF